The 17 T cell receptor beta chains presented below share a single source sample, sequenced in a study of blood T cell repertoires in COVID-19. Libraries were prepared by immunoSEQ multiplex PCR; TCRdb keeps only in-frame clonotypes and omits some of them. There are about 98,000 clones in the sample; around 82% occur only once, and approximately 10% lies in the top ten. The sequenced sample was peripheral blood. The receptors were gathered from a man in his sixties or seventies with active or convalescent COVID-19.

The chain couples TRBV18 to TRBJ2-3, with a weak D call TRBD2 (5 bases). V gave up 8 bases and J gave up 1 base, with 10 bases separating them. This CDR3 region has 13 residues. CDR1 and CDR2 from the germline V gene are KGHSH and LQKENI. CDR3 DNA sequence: TGTGCCAGCCACCCCGGGGGCACAGATACGCAGTATTTT. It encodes CASHPGGTDTQYF.

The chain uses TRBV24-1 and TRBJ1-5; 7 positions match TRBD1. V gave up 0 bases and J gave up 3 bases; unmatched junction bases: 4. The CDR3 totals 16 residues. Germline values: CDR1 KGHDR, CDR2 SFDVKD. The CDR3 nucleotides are TGTGCCACCAGTGATTTGAGGACAGGATCCAATCAGCCCCAGCATTTT. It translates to CATSDLRTGSNQPQHF.

In DNA form, the CDR3 reads TGTGCCAGCTCTAACACCGGGGAGCTGTTTTTT. It yields the protein CASSNTGELFF. This chain uses TRBV3-1 (or the pseudogene TRBV3-2) with TRBJ2-2; D is undetermined. V was trimmed by 8 bases and J by 2 bases, leaving 3 bases between them. Germline V gene sequence: CDR1 LGHDT, CDR2 YNNKEL (reference sequence). The CDR3 contains 11 residues.

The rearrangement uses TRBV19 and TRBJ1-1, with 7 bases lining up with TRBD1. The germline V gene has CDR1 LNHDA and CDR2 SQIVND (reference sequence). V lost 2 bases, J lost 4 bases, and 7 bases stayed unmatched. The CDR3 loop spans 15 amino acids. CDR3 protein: CASSIYSGQTTEAFF. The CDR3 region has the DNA TGTGCCAGTAGTATATATTCGGGACAGACCACTGAAGCTTTCTTT.

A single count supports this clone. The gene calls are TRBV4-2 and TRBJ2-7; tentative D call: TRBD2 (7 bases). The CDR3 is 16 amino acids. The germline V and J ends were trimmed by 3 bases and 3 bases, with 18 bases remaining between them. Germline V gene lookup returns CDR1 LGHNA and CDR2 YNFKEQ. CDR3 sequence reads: CASSQGMGGAIYEQYF. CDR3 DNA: TGTGCCAGCAGCCAGGGTATGGGGGGGGCCATCTACGAGCAGTACTTC.

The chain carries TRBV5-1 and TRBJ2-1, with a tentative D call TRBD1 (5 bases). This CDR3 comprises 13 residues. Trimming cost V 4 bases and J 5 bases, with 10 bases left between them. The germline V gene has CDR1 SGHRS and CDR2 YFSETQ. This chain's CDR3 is CASSRVRDNEQFF. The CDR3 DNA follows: TGCGCCAGCAGCCGAGTCAGGGACAATGAGCAGTTCTTC.

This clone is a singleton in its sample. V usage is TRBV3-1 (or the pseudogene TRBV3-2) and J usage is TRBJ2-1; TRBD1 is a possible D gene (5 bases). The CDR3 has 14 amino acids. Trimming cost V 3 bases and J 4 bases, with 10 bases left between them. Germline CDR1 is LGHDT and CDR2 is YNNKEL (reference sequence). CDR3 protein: CASSQFRAYNEQFF. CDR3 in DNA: TGTGCCAGCAGCCAGTTCAGGGCTTACAATGAGCAGTTCTTC.

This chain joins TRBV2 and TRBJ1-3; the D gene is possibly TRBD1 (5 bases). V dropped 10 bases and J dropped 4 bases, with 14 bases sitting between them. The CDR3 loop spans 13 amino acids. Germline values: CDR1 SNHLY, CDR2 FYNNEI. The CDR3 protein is CATIEGRGNTIYF. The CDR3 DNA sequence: TGTGCCACCATTGAGGGGAGGGGAAACACCATATATTTT.

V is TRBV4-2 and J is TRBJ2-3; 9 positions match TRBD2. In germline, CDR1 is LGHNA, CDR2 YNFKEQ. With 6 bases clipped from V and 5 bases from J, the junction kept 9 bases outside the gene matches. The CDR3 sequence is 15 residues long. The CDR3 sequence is CASSLAGARGDTQYF. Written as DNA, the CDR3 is TGTGCCAGCAGTTTAGCGGGGGCCCGCGGAGATACGCAGTATTTT.

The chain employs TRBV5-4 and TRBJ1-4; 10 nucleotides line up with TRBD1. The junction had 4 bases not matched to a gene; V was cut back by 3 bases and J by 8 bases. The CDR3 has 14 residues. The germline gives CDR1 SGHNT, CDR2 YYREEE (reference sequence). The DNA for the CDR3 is TGTGCCAGCAGCTCGACAGGGGGCGGGGAAAAACTGTTTTTT. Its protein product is CASSSTGGGEKLFF.

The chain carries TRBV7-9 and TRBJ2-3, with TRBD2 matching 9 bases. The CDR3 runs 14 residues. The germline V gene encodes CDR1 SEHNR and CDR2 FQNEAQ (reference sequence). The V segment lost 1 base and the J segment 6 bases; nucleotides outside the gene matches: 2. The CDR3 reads CASSLGGGADTQYF. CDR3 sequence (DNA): TGTGCCAGCAGCTTAGGCGGGGGGGCGGATACGCAGTATTTT.

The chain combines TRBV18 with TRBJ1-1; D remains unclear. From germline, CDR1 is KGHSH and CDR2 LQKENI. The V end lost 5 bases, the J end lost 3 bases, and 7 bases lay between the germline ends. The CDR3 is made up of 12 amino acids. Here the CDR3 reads CASSARDTEAFF. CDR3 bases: TGTGCCAGCTCAGCGAGGGACACTGAAGCTTTCTTT. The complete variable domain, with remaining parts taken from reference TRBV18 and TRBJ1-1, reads NAGVMQNPRHLVRRRGQEARLRCSPMKGHSHVYWYRQLPEEGLKFMVYLQKENIIDESGMPKERFSAEFPKEGPSILRIQQVVRGDSAAYFCASSARDTEAFFGQGTRLTVV.

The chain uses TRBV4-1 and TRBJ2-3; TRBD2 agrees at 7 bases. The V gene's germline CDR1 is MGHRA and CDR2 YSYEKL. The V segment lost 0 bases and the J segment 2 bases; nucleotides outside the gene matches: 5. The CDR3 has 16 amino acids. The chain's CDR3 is CASSQDSAGTTDTQYF. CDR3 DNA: TGCGCCAGCAGCCAAGATTCAGCGGGAACCACAGATACGCAGTATTTT.

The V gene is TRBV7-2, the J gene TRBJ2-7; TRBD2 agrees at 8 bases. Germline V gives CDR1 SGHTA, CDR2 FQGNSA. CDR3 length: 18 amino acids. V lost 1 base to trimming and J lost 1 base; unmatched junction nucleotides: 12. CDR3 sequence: CASSLDPAGALASYEQYF. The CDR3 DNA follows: TGTGCCAGCAGCTTAGACCCAGCGGGGGCCTTAGCATCCTACGAGCAGTACTTC.

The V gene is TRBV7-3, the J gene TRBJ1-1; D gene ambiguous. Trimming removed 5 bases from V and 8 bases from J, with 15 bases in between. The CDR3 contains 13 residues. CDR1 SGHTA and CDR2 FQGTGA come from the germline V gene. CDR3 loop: CASSPSVDGEAFF. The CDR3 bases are TGTGCCAGCAGCCCCAGCGTCGATGGGGAAGCTTTCTTT. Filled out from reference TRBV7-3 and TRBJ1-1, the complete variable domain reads GAGVSQTPSNKVTEKGKYVELRCDPISGHTALYWYRQSLGQGPEFLIYFQGTGAADDSGLPNDRFFAVRPEGSVSTLKIQRTERGDSAVYLCASSPSVDGEAFFGQGTRLTVV.

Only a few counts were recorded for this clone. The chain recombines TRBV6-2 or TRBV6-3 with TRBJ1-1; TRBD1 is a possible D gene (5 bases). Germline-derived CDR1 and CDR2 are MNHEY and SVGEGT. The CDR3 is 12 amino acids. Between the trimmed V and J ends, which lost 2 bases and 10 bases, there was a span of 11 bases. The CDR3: CASSYTRTRAFF. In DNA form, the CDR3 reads TGTGCCAGCAGTTACACTCGGACACGAGCTTTCTTT.

The CDR3 coding sequence is TGTGCCTGGAGTGAAAACGCGTATAGCAATCAGCCCCAGCATTTT. It is translated as CAWSENAYSNQPQHF. The rearrangement links TRBV30 to TRBJ1-5; D gene ambiguous. Trimming removed 1 base from V and 0 bases from J, with 10 bases in between. CDR1 is GTSNPN, CDR2 SVGIG, per germline (reference sequence). CDR3 size: 15 residues.